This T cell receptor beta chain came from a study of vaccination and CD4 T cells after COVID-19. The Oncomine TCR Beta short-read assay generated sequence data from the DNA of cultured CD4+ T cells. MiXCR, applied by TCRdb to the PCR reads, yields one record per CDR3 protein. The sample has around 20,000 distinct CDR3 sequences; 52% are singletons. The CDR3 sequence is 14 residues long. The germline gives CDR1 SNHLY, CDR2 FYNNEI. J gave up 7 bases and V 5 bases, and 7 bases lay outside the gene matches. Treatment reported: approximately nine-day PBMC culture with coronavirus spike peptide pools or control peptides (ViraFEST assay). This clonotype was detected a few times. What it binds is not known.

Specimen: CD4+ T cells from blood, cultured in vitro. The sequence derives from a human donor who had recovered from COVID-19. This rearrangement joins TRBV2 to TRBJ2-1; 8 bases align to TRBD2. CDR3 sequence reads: CASSSGTRRNEQFF. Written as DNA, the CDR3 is TGTGCCAGCAGTTCCGGGACTAGAAGGAATGAGCAGTTCTTC. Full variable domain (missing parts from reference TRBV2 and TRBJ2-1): EPEVTQTPSHQVTQMGQEVILRCVPISNHLYFYWYRQILGQKVEFLVSFYNNEISEKSEIFDDQFSVERPDGSNFTLKIRSTKLEDSAMYFCASSSGTRRNEQFFGPGTRLTVL.